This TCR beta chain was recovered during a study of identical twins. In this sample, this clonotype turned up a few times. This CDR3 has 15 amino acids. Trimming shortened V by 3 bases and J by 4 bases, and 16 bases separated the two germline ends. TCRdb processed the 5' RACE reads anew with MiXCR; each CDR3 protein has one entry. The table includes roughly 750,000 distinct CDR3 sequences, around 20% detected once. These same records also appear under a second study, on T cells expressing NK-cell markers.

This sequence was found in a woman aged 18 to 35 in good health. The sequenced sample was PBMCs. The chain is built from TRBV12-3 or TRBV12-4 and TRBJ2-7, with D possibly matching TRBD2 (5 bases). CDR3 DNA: TGTGCCAGCAGTTTCCACGGGGATCCGGGTTACGAGCAGTACTTC. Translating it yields CASSFHGDPGYEQYF.